Here is one T cell receptor beta chain with its context. Antigen: not known. CDR3 length: 10 amino acids. Deletions cut 4 bases from V and 10 bases from J, with 5 bases between. CDR1 SEHNR and CDR2 FQNEAQ come from the germline V gene (reference sequence). The sample is drawn from a study of naive and memory T cell subsets. The study, taken as a whole, reports: Naive repertoires, especially CD8, held a few larger clonotypes, possibly memory cells re-expressing CD45RA.

Both TRBC1 and TRBC2 were covered by a beta constant-region primer of two equimolar oligonucleotides. The ligated cDNA underwent four PCR rounds using SP2 and nested alpha and beta constant-region primers. From the UMI-ligation and nested PCR reads, TCRdb called clonotypes with MiXCR, one entry per CDR3 protein. Altogether fewer than 150,000 distinct CDR3 sequences are present, about a fifth being singletons, with the ten largest covering more than 0.6%. Input material: naive CD8+ T cells from blood. This chain uses TRBV7-9 with TRBJ2-1, with D unclear. This sequence originates from a human donor in good health. CDR3 amino acids: CASSSTEQFF. The CDR3 bases are TGTGCCAGCAGCTCCACGGAGCAGTTCTTC. The variable domain in full, with the rest retrieved from reference TRBV7-9 and TRBJ2-1, is DTGVSQNPRHKITKRGQNVTFRCDPISEHNRLYWYRQTLGQGPEFLTYFQNEAQLEKSRLLSDRFSAERPKGSFSTLEIQRTEQGDSAMYLCASSSTEQFFGPGTRLTVL.